One T cell receptor (beta chain) is described in this entry. Its antigen remains unknown. Trimming shortened V by 1 base and J by 1 base, and 7 bases separated the two germline ends. This CDR3 has 14 amino acids. Germline values: CDR1 SGHTA, CDR2 FQGNSA. This entry belongs to a study of T cell responses to AZD1222 COVID-19 vaccine. Whole-study results and caveats: Nearly half of spike-specific TCRs reportedly go after variant regions that carry no mutations. Donors were largely white British and mainly female; clonal diversity was possibly underestimated.

Profiling relied on immunoSEQ multiplex PCR, and the TCRdb table lists in-frame clones only, not all of them. Altogether approximately 150,000 clones are present, 92% being singletons, with the ten largest covering about 9.4%. The clonotype comes from an adult who received the AZD1222 COVID-19 vaccine. Specimen: peripheral blood, collected 28 days after the second AZD1222 dose. The chain carries TRBV7-2 and TRBJ1-1; D unclear. CDR3 in DNA: TGTGCCAGCAGCTTAGGACTCCCGAACACTGAAGCTTTCTTT. Its translation: CASSLGLPNTEAFF.